This T cell receptor beta chain was obtained from a study of blood T cell repertoires in COVID-19. As for the study in general: Donors in the United States, Italy and Spain gave samples during acute or convalescent COVID-19. Sources were T cells, B-cell-depleted T cells, or PBMCs; the material itself was cDNA or gDNA.

The CDR3 runs to 14 residues. Losses at the gene ends were 0 bases for V and 7 bases for J; bases not matched to a gene: 3. Germline V gene data show CDR1 as MGHRA and CDR2 as YSYEKL. While infection was still active, Seattle patients were enrolled and then followed longitudinally. In the original processing: Reference gene primer amplification gave estimated nucleated cell counts. The protocol was immunoSEQ multiplex PCR, while the TCRdb copy is restricted to in-frame clones and leaves out a portion. V, J and clone size derive from that table, while D and trimming were established from the DNA sequence. Of 270,000 or so clones in the sample, about nine tenths are singletons; the top ten hold roughly 10%.

V usage is TRBV4-1 and J usage is TRBJ2-3, with 8 positions matching TRBD2. Sequencing input: peripheral blood. The TCR comes from a woman aged 30 to 39 with COVID-19, enrolled during active disease. The chain's CDR3 is CASSQDGGGNTQYF. The CDR3, as DNA: TGCGCCAGCAGCCAAGATGGCGGGGGGAATACGCAGTATTTT.